A single sample gave rise to the 6 T cell receptor beta chains below, sequenced in a study of beta chain features in type 1 diabetes. Expressed TCRB transcripts were sequenced because the entire RNA isolate underwent reverse transcription. Clones were read by immunoSEQ multiplex PCR, and TCRdb kept only the in-frame ones, dropping some. The table shows 200,000 to 250,000 clones, with approximately 14% occurring only once. The sample consisted of naive CD4+ T cells from blood. These receptors all stem from a woman in her thirties or forties in good health.

This clone was picked up a small number of times. The rearrangement uses TRBV27 and TRBJ2-7; 8 nucleotides align to TRBD2. The CDR3 spans 16 residues. After removal of 6 bases from V and 4 bases from J, the junction contained 14 bases not matched to a gene. Germline V gene sequence: CDR1 MNHEY, CDR2 SMNVEV (reference sequence). CDR3 loop: CASRSNIAGTIYEQYF. As DNA, the CDR3 is TGTGCCAGCAGATCAAATATAGCGGGGACCATTTACGAGCAGTACTTC.

The chain recombines TRBV5-1 with TRBJ2-5; D may be TRBD2 (6 bases). Trimming took 3 bases from V and 7 from J, leaving 16 bases between them. The germline gives CDR1 SGHRS, CDR2 YFSETQ. This CDR3 spans 14 amino acids. The CDR3 coding sequence is TGCGCCAGCAGCTATTCGGACTATCAGGGGACCCAGTACTTC. Its translation: CASSYSDYQGTQYF.

The chain joins TRBV9 to TRBJ2-3, with a weak D call TRBD2 (6 bases). Between the trimmed V and J ends, which lost 3 bases and 4 bases, there was a span of 12 bases. The CDR3 has 14 residues. CDR1 and CDR2 (germline): SGDLS, YYNGEE. The CDR3 DNA sequence: TGTGCCAGCAGCGCTCGTTCGGGGGCAGATACGCAGTATTTT. Translation gives CASSARSGADTQYF.

This clone appeared a few times. The chain employs TRBV28 and TRBJ1-2, with 9 bases aligning to TRBD1. This CDR3 spans 13 amino acids. Germline-derived CDR1 and CDR2 are MDHEN and SYDVKM. J lost 6 bases, V lost 6 bases, and 5 bases had no gene match. CDR3 residues: CASSRDRVNGYTF. The DNA for the CDR3 is TGTGCCAGCAGCCGGGACAGGGTGAATGGCTACACCTTC.

This clone showed up just a few times. This chain uses TRBV19 with TRBJ1-5; the D is unclear. V was trimmed by 3 bases and J by 3 bases, leaving 9 bases between them. The CDR3 spans 14 residues. Germline V gene lookup returns CDR1 LNHDA and CDR2 SQIVND (reference sequence). The CDR3 DNA reads as TGTGCCAGTAGTATGCGGGTTGTCAATCAGCCCCAGCATTTT. It encodes CASSMRVVNQPQHF. Looking up the rest from reference TRBV19 and TRBJ1-5 gives the full variable domain: DGGITQSPKYLFRKEGQNVTLSCEQNLNHDAMYWYRQDPGQGLRLIYYSQIVNDFQKGDIAEGYSVSREKKESFPLTVTSAQKNPTAFYLCASSMRVVNQPQHFGDGTRLSIL.

The gene calls are TRBV23-1 and TRBJ2-2, with 8 bases aligning to TRBD1. TRBV23-1 is placed among ORFs of uncertain function. V dropped 9 bases and J dropped 3; count of bases not matched to a gene: 15. CDR3 length equals 17 residues. CDR3 DNA: TGCGCCAGAGGTTTGCAGGGGGCGATTTTAGACACCGGGGAGCTGTTTTTT. This sequence encodes CARGLQGAILDTGELFF.